The 15 T cell receptor beta chains below come from one sample, sequenced in a study of shared clonotypes between healthy human individuals. Here immunoSEQ multiplex PCR was the method, and the copy in TCRdb shows in-frame clones only, minus some. The sample has about 2.5 million clones, 85% to 95% seen once. The sequenced sample was naive CD4+ T cells from PBMCs. Subset defined: CD45RA+ positively selected. All receptors derive from a man aged 18 to 35 in good health. Some clones in this sample may be carry-over from other donors' samples.

This clone came up a few times. The chain is built from TRBV7-2 and TRBJ1-2; a possible D gene is TRBD1 (6 bases). Germline lookup yields CDR1 SGHTA and CDR2 FQGNSA. Trimming removed 5 bases at V and 7 bases at J, with 17 bases between. The CDR3 extends over 14 amino acids. CDR3 residues: CASSSLPGGVGYTF. The CDR3 coding sequence is TGTGCCAGCAGCAGCTTGCCCGGGGGCGTTGGCTACACCTTC.

The CDR3 bases are TGTGCCAGCAGCCAAGACGGAAGAAACAGGCCGTGGGGCTACACCTTC. This translates into CASSQDGRNRPWGYTF. This chain links TRBV14 with TRBJ1-2, with TRBD1 as a possible D gene (5 bases). The CDR3 totals 16 residues. The germline V and J ends were trimmed by 0 bases and 8 bases, with 19 bases remaining between them. From germline, CDR1 is SGHDN and CDR2 FVKESK.

Note on this clone: This sample includes further DNA sequences coding for the same CDR3. The V call is TRBV18, the J call TRBJ2-5; unclear D gene. Germline V gene sequence: CDR1 KGHSH, CDR2 LQKENI. Trimming cost V 2 bases and J 1 base, with 8 bases left between them. The CDR3 has 14 amino acids. The CDR3 sequence is CASSPSRTQETQYF. The CDR3 nucleotides read TGTGCCAGCTCACCAAGCAGGACCCAAGAGACCCAGTACTTC.

The chain combines TRBV11-3 with TRBJ1-2, with a tentative D call TRBD1 (5 bases). Trimming stripped 4 bases from V and 8 bases from J, with 11 bases between. This CDR3 comprises 12 residues. The germline V gene has CDR1 SGHNT and CDR2 YENEEA. The CDR3, as DNA: TGTGCCAGCAGCTCCCGGGGGGACGGCTACACCTTC. As protein: CASSSRGDGYTF.

The chain carries TRBV7-9 and TRBJ1-2, with 8 positions matching TRBD1. The germline CDR1 and CDR2 sequences are SEHNR and FQNEAQ (reference sequence). The CDR3 covers 14 residues. V shed 6 bases, J shed 8 bases, and the junction held 11 bases outside the gene matches. DNA of the CDR3: TGTGCCAGCAGTTCCTGGGGACAGGAGCACGGCTACACCTTC. It yields the protein CASSSWGQEHGYTF.

This clone has a single count. The V call is TRBV7-8, the J call TRBJ2-7, with TRBD1 matching 7 bases. CDR1 and CDR2 from the germline V gene are SGHVS and FQNEAQ. V shed 1 base, J shed 3 bases, and the junction held 9 bases outside the gene matches. The CDR3 loop spans 16 amino acids. This chain's CDR3 is CASSLGAARGYYEQYF. The CDR3, as DNA: TGTGCCAGCAGCTTAGGAGCGGCCAGGGGGTACTACGAGCAGTACTTC.

V usage is TRBV1 and J usage is TRBJ1-4; the table gives TRBD1 as D, unverified against the DNA. TRBV1 corresponds to a pseudogene. The CDR3 sequence is 24 residues long. As DNA, the CDR3 is TGCACCAGCAGCCAACTACCGGGACAGAGGACGCTGAACCCCCCAACGAATGCGGGTGAAAAACTGTTTTTT. Translation gives CTSSQLPGQRTLNPPTNAGEKLFF.

About this clone: The sample has other DNA sequences that encode this CDR3 too. The genes are TRBV5-1 and TRBJ1-1, with D hard to call. Germline CDR1 is SGHRS and CDR2 is YFSETQ. This CDR3 is built from 13 residues. The germline V and J ends were trimmed by 0 bases and 0 bases, with 3 bases remaining between them. CDR3 loop: CASSLGVNTEAFF. In nucleotides, the CDR3 is TGCGCCAGCAGCTTGGGCGTGAACACTGAAGCTTTCTTT.

This rearrangement joins TRBV4-2 to TRBJ1-2, with 8 bases identical to TRBD1. From germline, CDR1 is LGHNA and CDR2 YNFKEQ. V shed 4 bases, J shed 9 bases, and the junction held 16 bases outside the gene matches. This CDR3 comprises 16 residues. CDR3 sequence (DNA): TGTGCCAGCAGCCCGAAGTCTGGGGAGGACAGGGAGAGCTACACCTTC. Translation gives CASSPKSGEDRESYTF.

The chain uses TRBV25-1 and TRBJ1-2; D remains ambiguous. Germline V gene data show CDR1 as MGHDK and CDR2 as SYGVNS. V was pared by 8 bases and J by 2 bases, with 9 bases between. The CDR3 spans 12 residues. For the CDR3, the DNA is TGTGCCAGCCCGAACGTCAACTATGGCTACACCTTC. Translation: CASPNVNYGYTF.

The CDR3 loop reads CASSQGLPRLAVYNEQFF. The CDR3 DNA reads as TGTGCCAGCAGCCAAGGACTGCCCCGGCTAGCGGTCTACAATGAGCAGTTCTTC. The chain combines TRBV14 with TRBJ2-1; TRBD2 aligns across 7 bases. CDR1 is SGHDN and CDR2 is FVKESK in the germline V gene. The ends lost 1 base at V and 3 bases at J; junction bases unmatched: 12. CDR3 length equals 18 residues.

This rearrangement joins TRBV7-9 to TRBJ2-4; D may be TRBD2 (5 bases). The CDR3 consists of 15 residues. V dropped 5 bases and J dropped 0 bases, with 11 bases sitting between them. Germline lookup yields CDR1 SEHNR and CDR2 FQNEAQ (reference sequence). CDR3 sequence (DNA): TGTGCCAGCAGCCGAGGGAACGTAGCCAAAAACATTCAGTACTTC. Its translation: CASSRGNVAKNIQYF.

V gene TRBV19 combines with J gene TRBJ2-4; TRBD2 is a possible D gene (7 bases). Germline V CDR1 and CDR2: LNHDA, SQIVND (reference sequence). The V gene lost 2 bases and the J gene lost 3 bases, with 11 bases spanning the gap. There are 15 residues in the CDR3. The CDR3 coding sequence is TGTGCCAGTAGTATAAGGGGGGGAGTCAAAAACATTCAGTACTTC. This sequence encodes CASSIRGGVKNIQYF.

The rearrangement uses TRBV4-1 and TRBJ2-1, with 14 bases lining up with TRBD2. J lost 7 bases, V lost 1 base, and 9 bases had no gene match. The CDR3 extends over 18 amino acids. Per germline, CDR1 MGHRA and CDR2 YSYEKL. CDR3 nucleotides: TGCGCCAGCAGCCAAGGGACTTTACGGACTAGCGGGAGGAATGAGCAGTTCTTC. Its translation is CASSQGTLRTSGRNEQFF.

The chain uses TRBV7-9 and TRBJ2-2; TRBD2 matches at 9 bases. Germline V gene sequence: CDR1 SEHNR, CDR2 FQNEAQ (reference sequence). J lost 3 bases, V lost 5 bases, and 10 bases had no gene match. The CDR3 consists of 17 residues. In DNA, the CDR3 is TGTGCCAGCAGCCCCATCTTAGCGGGAGTCGACACCGGGGAGCTGTTTTTT. Protein sequence: CASSPILAGVDTGELFF.